The sequence of this TCR beta chain was determined in a study of T cells in Graves' hyperthyroidism and ophthalmopathy. Overall study: Sampling of peripheral blood happened at initial diagnosis, prior to any treatment.

What was amplified from RNA transcripts were TCR beta CDR3 regions. HTBI primers were the set used in a first-round RT-PCR of the TCR CDR3. TCRdb ran MiXCR on the multiplex PCR reads and lists one entry per CDR3 protein. The profile shows about 770,000 distinct CDR3 sequences, 18% of them singletons. Study-level points and caveats: Ophthalmopathy was separated from stable hyperthyroidism by a 13 V-J model.

This clonotype showed up many times. The antigen remains undetermined. Germline V CDR1 and CDR2: LGHDT, YNNKEL (reference sequence). This CDR3 has 14 amino acids. V trimming: 4 bases; J trimming: 4 bases; junction bases outside the gene matches: 4. Disease duration under 2 months; hyperthyroidism patients were aged 18 to 65. 9 to 10 ml fresh peripheral blood yielded the PBMCs. The source is a woman aged 50 to 60 with Graves' hyperthyroidism that later progressed to Graves' ophthalmopathy. What was sequenced was blood. The chain uses TRBV3-1 and TRBJ2-7; TRBD1 matches 10 bases. Written as DNA, the CDR3 is TGTGCCAGCAGCCCGGGACAGGGGAAATACGAGCAGTACTTC. Amino acid sequence: CASSPGQGKYEQYF.